The following is a TCR beta chain sequence with its context. Between the trimmed V and J ends, which lost 0 bases and 2 bases, there was a span of 8 bases. The CDR3 is 15 residues long. Germline lookup yields CDR1 LGHNA and CDR2 YSLEER. This specimen comes from a study of T cell changes during pregnancy in multiple sclerosis. Clones were read by immunoSEQ multiplex PCR, and TCRdb kept only the in-frame ones, dropping some. The sample contains about 59,000 clones, about 93% of which appear only once. Here the sequenced sample was CD8+ T cells from peripheral blood mononuclear cells, taken in the third trimester of pregnancy. V gene TRBV4-3 combines with J gene TRBJ2-1, with TRBD2 as a possible D gene (5 bases). The receptor was derived from a female donor with multiple sclerosis, enrolled in a pregnancy study. The DNA of the CDR3 is TGCGCCAGCAGCCAAGATAGCGCGGCCTACAATGAGCAGTTCTTC. Protein sequence: CASSQDSAAYNEQFF.